This TCR beta chain was captured by sequencing in a study of T-cell memory formation after mild COVID-19. Whole-study results and caveats: Day 15 to 85 contractors were CD4/CD8 balanced; later expanders leaned CD4+.

This clonotype has a handful of counts. The antigen remains unidentified. One entry per CDR3 protein, called by TCRdb with MiXCR from the 5' RACE reads. Of tens of thousands of distinct CDR3 sequences in the sample, over 13% were seen once. The sequencing input was PBMCs or a T cell subset sorted from them (not recorded which). The sequence was obtained from a man between 18 and 29 years old who had mild COVID-19 (a few samples of this study predate the infection). Cell type and time point are not known.

The CDR3 nucleotides read TGTGCCATCAAGGAGGGCGGAACGAACACCGGGGAGCTGTTTTTT. It encodes CAIKEGGTNTGELFF. The chain has TRBV10-3 and TRBJ2-2; D possibly corresponds to TRBD2 (6 bases). The germline V and J ends were trimmed by 7 bases and 0 bases, with 12 bases remaining between them. CDR1 and CDR2 from the germline V gene are ENHRY and SYGVKD. The CDR3 is 15 residues long.